This T cell receptor beta chain was observed in a study of cytomegalovirus exposure and HLA in healthy donors (TCRdb year 2017). The study in broad terms: According to a later analysis, one platform produced both the roughly 130 validation repertoires and the 700 or so repertoires of the first cohort. The aim of the study was to test whether cataloging public T cell receptors could identify signatures of past pathogen exposure. To predict cytomegalovirus infection status, the study combined high-throughput TCR immunosequencing, statistical association of individual TCRs with disease status, and machine learning. A separate validation cohort of roughly 120 different subjects was used in addition to the approximately 610-subject first cohort.

Separate from the roughly 650-subject first cohort, the validation cohort of about 130 subjects was the group to which the donors belonged. What the work shows at the level of the full study, not this receptor alone: A later analysis lacked HLA typing for the validation cohort, so it scored co-occurrence in that cohort across all 120 or so repertoires. Most TCR sequences were seen in very few donors, while some public TCRs were found in many individuals. In vitro tests confirmed that a few of the cytomegalovirus-associated TCR beta chains recognize cytomegalovirus antigens. It was suggested by the authors that the approach could potentially be generalized to other disease states and immunological phenotypes. In both the original and validation cohorts, the classifier was reported to diagnose cytomegalovirus status with high specificity and sensitivity. Subsequent analysis determined that TCRs grouped into clusters in the first cohort also showed a tendency toward co-occurrence across the 90 to 150 validation repertoires, and about 93% of cluster scores exceeded 0. A total of 150 to 200 TCR beta chains were listed by the study as associated with cytomegalovirus.

The library was built by means of the immunoSEQ multiplex PCR assay. The study's processing was this. A statistical classification framework was developed to diagnose cytomegalovirus status using the catalog of TCR beta chain sequences. The clones in this table, taken by TCRdb from immuneACCESS, are in-frame only. Not every clone is retained; where verified, under half of the shortfall comes from an unresolved V gene, and the cause of the rest is unknown. V and J calls and clone size come straight from that table; D and trimming were deduced from the DNA. This sample is represented by 110,000 to 150,000 clones; roughly nine tenths of them were singletons. The top ten clones comprise under 3% of the sample. Including the terminal cysteine and phenylalanine, the CDR3 comprises 14 residues. The entry retains the CDR3 DNA only, 42 bases that are in frame from base 1. Regarding this clone: There is no known antigen for this receptor. Per-base quality was not reported, and no clone a single base away is much larger than it.

The sequence joins TRBV21-1 to TRBJ1-1. TRBV21-1 is tagged as a pseudogene. The TCR was taken from a young man in good health and CMV-seronegative. The sequencing sample was made of PBMCs. CDR3 sequence: CASSKSTKSGGAFF. The nucleotides read TGTGCCAGCAGCAAATCCACAAAATCAGGAGGAGCTTTCTTT.